Presented here are 25 T cell receptor beta chains from one specimen sequenced in a study of blood T cell repertoires in COVID-19. Using immunoSEQ multiplex PCR, the repertoire was profiled, and TCRdb retains in-frame clones only, with some absent. The table lists approximately 190,000 clones, about 80% of them singletons. Material for sequencing was PBMCs or T cells enriched from blood (not recorded which). These receptors were obtained from a man aged 40-50 years who had recovered from COVID-19.

This chain uses TRBV5-6 with TRBJ1-6; no clear D gene. In germline, CDR1 is SGHDT, CDR2 YYEEEE. Trimming shortened V by 0 bases and J by 8 bases, and 12 bases separated the two germline ends. This CDR3 contains 15 residues. Written as DNA, the CDR3 is TGTGCCAGCAGCTTGGGACATAATTATGATTCACCCCTCCACTTT. This encodes CASSLGHNYDSPLHF.

The V and J genes are TRBV18 and TRBJ2-1; D perhaps matches TRBD2 (6 bases). Germline CDR1 KGHSH, CDR2 LQKENI. V lost 3 bases, J lost 15 bases, and 15 bases lay in between. The CDR3 extends over 12 amino acids. The DNA for the CDR3 is TGTGCCAGCTCACCCAACGGACTATTGCGGTTCTTC. As protein: CASSPNGLLRFF.

The V call is TRBV18, the J call TRBJ2-7; D uncertain. V was trimmed by 3 bases and J by 0 bases, leaving 6 bases between them. The germline CDR1 and CDR2 sequences are KGHSH and LQKENI. The CDR3 is 13 amino acids. CDR3 coding DNA: TGTGCCAGCTCACCGCTCGGCTCCTACGAGCAGTACTTC. The encoded protein is CASSPLGSYEQYF.

The V call is TRBV28, the J call TRBJ1-1; tentative D call: TRBD1 (5 bases). Deletions cut 5 bases from V and 1 base from J, with 8 bases between. Per germline, CDR1 MDHEN and CDR2 SYDVKM. The CDR3 totals 13 residues. CDR3 DNA sequence: TGTGCCAGCAGTACAGGCCCGAACACTGAAGCTTTCTTT. Translation: CASSTGPNTEAFF.

The chain recombines TRBV23-1 with TRBJ1-5; D is possibly TRBD1 (5 bases). TRBV23-1 is given ORF status, its function remaining uncertain. Trimming cost V 6 bases and J 0 bases, with 21 bases left between them. This CDR3 has 18 residues. The CDR3 DNA sequence: TGCGCCAGCAGCCAAGGGACTGACCAGTCATATAGCAATCAGCCCCAGCATTTT. Translated: CASSQGTDQSYSNQPQHF.

The V and J genes are TRBV25-1 and TRBJ2-5, with D unclear. V lost 0 bases, J lost 5 bases, and 13 bases lay in between. The CDR3 has 15 residues. Per germline, CDR1 MGHDK and CDR2 SYGVNS. CDR3 residues: CASSEYRSPRETQYF. DNA for the CDR3: TGTGCCAGCAGTGAATACCGCTCACCCCGGGAGACCCAGTACTTC.

The genes are TRBV5-1 and TRBJ1-2; D uncertain. Germline V gene data show CDR1 as SGHRS and CDR2 as YFSETQ. This CDR3 is 13 amino acids long. Trimming pared 0 bases from V and 8 bases from J, leaving 11 bases between. The CDR3 loop is CASSLASHQGYTF. The CDR3 DNA reads as TGCGCCAGCAGCTTGGCCTCCCATCAGGGCTACACCTTC. The whole variable domain, filled in from reference TRBV5-1 and TRBJ1-2, reads KAGVTQTPRYLIKTRGQQVTLSCSPISGHRSVSWYQQTPGQGLQFLFEYFSETQRNKGNFPGRFSGRQFSNSRSEMNVSTLELGDSALYLCASSLASHQGYTFGSGTRLTVV.

Only a few counts were recorded for this clone. V gene TRBV5-1 combines with J gene TRBJ1-4; possibly TRBD1 for D (5 bases). Germline V CDR1 and CDR2: SGHRS, YFSETQ. The CDR3 is made up of 16 amino acids. V dropped 2 bases and J dropped 3 bases, with 14 bases sitting between them. In DNA form, the CDR3 reads TGCGCCAGCAGCTTTACTTCGACAGCCGCTAATGAAAAACTGTTTTTT. Its protein is CASSFTSTAANEKLFF.

V is TRBV5-6 and J is TRBJ1-2; 12 bases agree with TRBD1. The V segment lost 2 bases and the J segment 6 bases; nucleotides outside the gene matches: 11. The CDR3 is made up of 17 amino acids. Germline lookup yields CDR1 SGHDT and CDR2 YYEEEE. The DNA for the CDR3 is TGTGCCAGCAGCTTAGGGACCACCGGGACAGGGGGCGATGGCTACACCTTC. Its translation: CASSLGTTGTGGDGYTF.

The chain uses TRBV3-1 (or the pseudogene TRBV3-2) and TRBJ1-4; D unresolved. CDR1 and CDR2 (germline): LGHDT, YNNKEL (reference sequence). CDR3 length: 15 residues. Trimming took 4 bases from V and 5 from J, leaving 14 bases between them. CDR3 nucleotides: TGTGCCAGCAGCCGGAGGGATTACTTAAATGAAAAACTGTTTTTT. The encoded protein is CASSRRDYLNEKLFF.

The rearrangement joins TRBV12-3 or TRBV12-4 to TRBJ2-2; D not resolved. The V end was cut by 6 bases, the J end by 2 bases, with 7 bases between. This CDR3 spans 13 amino acids. This CDR3 reads CASRQANTGELFF. Here the CDR3 DNA reads TGTGCCAGCAGGCAAGCAAACACCGGGGAGCTGTTTTTT.

This clone was counted only a few times. The CDR3 sequence: CASSLMGVGYGYTF. Here the CDR3 DNA reads TGTGCCAGCAGCTTGATGGGCGTTGGCTATGGCTACACCTTC. The chain links TRBV5-6 to TRBJ1-2; no firm D call. This CDR3 contains 14 residues. Germline CDR1 and CDR2: SGHDT and YYEEEE. The V gene lost 1 base and the J gene lost 4 bases, with 11 bases spanning the gap.

As for this clone: Other DNA sequences in this specimen translate into the identical CDR3. V and J are TRBV5-1 and TRBJ1-4; 8 bases line up with TRBD1. CDR1 is SGHRS, CDR2 YFSETQ, per germline. This CDR3 region has 15 residues. The J segment lost 2 bases and the V segment lost 4 bases, leaving 4 bases of the junction unmatched. The chain's CDR3 is CASSLNRGTNEKLFF. The CDR3 DNA reads TGCGCCAGCAGCCTAAACAGGGGGACTAATGAAAAACTGTTTTTT.

This rearrangement joins TRBV7-9 to TRBJ2-5; 12 bases map to TRBD2. The V segment lost 3 bases and the J segment 2 bases; nucleotides outside the gene matches: 4. The germline V gene encodes CDR1 SEHNR and CDR2 FQNEAQ (reference sequence). This CDR3 spans 16 amino acids. CDR3 DNA sequence: TGTGCCAGCAGCTTCACTAGCGGGGGGAGTCAAGAGACCCAGTACTTC. It codes for CASSFTSGGSQETQYF.

This chain connects TRBV9 to TRBJ1-6; 9 nucleotides line up with TRBD1. CDR3 length: 14 amino acids. Germline CDR1 is SGDLS and CDR2 is YYNGEE. Trimming removed 3 bases from V and 10 bases from J; junction bases left unmatched: 5. The CDR3 loop is CASSAGQGKSPLHF. The DNA for the CDR3 is TGTGCCAGCAGCGCCGGACAGGGGAAATCACCCCTCCACTTT.

This clone was picked up a small number of times. V usage is TRBV7-2 and J usage is TRBJ1-5; D gene uncertain. The CDR3 extends over 16 amino acids. The germline gives CDR1 SGHTA, CDR2 FQGNSA. V lost 3 bases, J lost 3 bases, and 15 bases lay in between. DNA for the CDR3: TGTGCCAGCAGCTTTGTTTCGGGTTCCCCCAATCAGCCCCAGCATTTT. Amino acid sequence: CASSFVSGSPNQPQHF.

This chain links TRBV5-1 with TRBJ1-2; possibly TRBD1 for D (6 bases). This CDR3 is built from 14 residues. The germline V gene encodes CDR1 SGHRS and CDR2 YFSETQ. Trimming took 0 bases from V and 4 from J, leaving 10 bases between them. This chain's CDR3 is CASSLDRAGYGYTF. Here the CDR3 DNA reads TGCGCCAGCAGCTTGGACAGGGCGGGCTATGGCTACACCTTC.

V is TRBV5-4 and J is TRBJ2-1; D is perhaps TRBD2 (6 bases). The CDR3 spans 16 residues. The V and J ends lost 6 bases and 4 bases respectively, with 20 bases between them. Germline V gene data show CDR1 as SGHNT and CDR2 as YYREEE (reference sequence). The CDR3 region is CASTQTGVRPYNEQFF. The CDR3 bases are TGTGCCAGCACCCAGACGGGGGTCAGGCCATACAATGAGCAGTTCTTC. Complete variable domain (other parts from reference TRBV5-4 and TRBJ2-1): ETGVTQSPTHLIKTRGQQVTLRCSSQSGHNTVSWYQQALGQGPQFIFQYYREEENGRGNFPPRFSGLQFPNYSSELNVNALELDDSALYLCASTQTGVRPYNEQFFGPGTRLTVL.

This clone has just a few counts. The same CDR3 also results from other DNA sequences found in this sample. The chain combines TRBV28 with TRBJ2-1; the D is unclear. Looked up from germline, CDR1 is MDHEN and CDR2 is SYDVKM. There are 13 residues in the CDR3. Trimming left V 3 bases short and J 3 bases short, with 6 bases between. CDR3 nucleotides: TGTGCCAGCAGTTTGTCCAGCTACAATGAGCAGTTCTTC. Protein sequence: CASSLSSYNEQFF.

This chain uses TRBV3-1 (or the pseudogene TRBV3-2) with TRBJ2-5; 12 nucleotides agree with TRBD2. The CDR3 totals 15 residues. The V gene's germline CDR1 is LGHDT and CDR2 YNNKEL (reference sequence). V trimming: 6 bases; J trimming: 2 bases; junction bases outside the gene matches: 4. CDR3 coding DNA: TGTGCCAGCAGACGACTAGCGGGGGAACAAGAGACCCAGTACTTC. As protein: CASRRLAGEQETQYF.

The gene calls are TRBV19 and TRBJ1-4; the D is unclear. Trimming took 3 bases from V and 7 from J, leaving 12 bases between them. This CDR3 region has 14 residues. Germline CDR1 and CDR2: LNHDA and SQIVND (reference sequence). DNA for the CDR3: TGTGCCAGTAGTATCGGAGAGACTTTTGAAAAACTGTTTTTT. The encoded protein is CASSIGETFEKLFF.

For the CDR3, the DNA is TGCAGTGCCAGTCCCGGGACAGGGTACGAGCAGTACTTC. This gives the protein CSASPGTGYEQYF. The V call is TRBV20-1, the J call TRBJ2-7; TRBD1 aligns across 9 bases. The V gene's germline CDR1 is DFQATT and CDR2 SNEGSKA (reference sequence). Trimming removed 6 bases from V and 4 bases from J; junction bases left unmatched: 7. The CDR3 consists of 13 residues.

This clone has just one count. The chain links TRBV30 to TRBJ1-1, with 9 bases aligning to TRBD1. The CDR3 contains 13 residues. J gave up 5 bases and V 5 bases, and 6 bases lay outside the gene matches. CDR1 and CDR2 (germline): GTSNPN, SVGIG (reference sequence). Here the CDR3 DNA reads TGTGCCTGGGCCCGGACAGGGGTAACTGAAGCTTTCTTT. Amino acid sequence: CAWARTGVTEAFF.

This sequence joins TRBV6-5 and TRBJ1-1; 9 positions agree with TRBD1. Germline lookup yields CDR1 MNHEY and CDR2 SVGAGI. The CDR3 totals 15 residues. J was trimmed by 4 bases and V by 4 bases; bases with no gene match: 7. The CDR3 nucleotides read TGTGCCAGCAGTTCAACCGGGACAGGGACCACTGAAGCTTTCTTT. This gives the protein CASSSTGTGTTEAFF.

CDR3 sequence: CASSSDSSGNTIYF. The DNA of the CDR3 is TGTGCCAGCAGCTCTGACAGTTCTGGAAACACCATATATTTT. The chain uses TRBV7-9 and TRBJ1-3; TRBD1 is a possible D gene (5 bases). The V gene lost 4 bases and the J gene lost 1 base, with 8 bases spanning the gap. Germline V gives CDR1 SEHNR, CDR2 FQNEAQ (reference sequence). The CDR3 is made up of 14 amino acids.